The 13 T cell receptor beta chains below all came from one sample that was sequenced in a study of beta chain features in type 1 diabetes. Findings and limits, study-wide: Significant though moderate, a shortening of TCRB CDR3s appeared in all four CD4+ subsets of Type 1 diabetes patients.

The authors reverse transcribed all of the isolated RNA, so sequencing captured expressed TCRB transcripts. Data came from immunoSEQ multiplex PCR; TCRdb stores just in-frame clones and leaves some out. Of 600,000 or so clones in the sample, about 14% were seen once. What these receptors recognize is not known. The source material was naive CD4+ T cells from blood. These receptors all stem from a man aged 18 to 35 with type 1 diabetes.

The rearrangement links TRBV30 to TRBJ1-4; D is unclear. CDR1 and CDR2 (germline): GTSNPN, SVGIG (reference sequence). The CDR3 covers 14 residues. With 0 bases removed from V and 4 bases from J, the gap between germline ends came to 9 bases. CDR3 in amino acids: CAWSVSHRNEKLFF. DNA for the CDR3: TGTGCCTGGAGTGTTTCACACCGTAATGAAAAACTGTTTTTT.

With respect to this clone: Relative to the germline gene, one junction end is altered; a read error may explain this. The rearrangement uses TRBV7-7 and TRBJ2-5; no reliable D call. The CDR3 contains 16 residues. Germline CDR1 reads SSHAT; CDR2 reads FNYEAQ (reference sequence). CDR3 bases: TGTGCTAGCAGCTTAGGCCAAGGTCGCAGCCCCGAGACCCAGTACTTC. It is translated as CASSLGQGRSPETQYF.

In its sample, this clone was seen a few times. This sequence joins TRBV5-1 and TRBJ1-2, with unresolved D. The ends were cut back, 4 bases at V and 4 bases at J, with 14 bases in the middle. The CDR3 runs to 14 residues. Germline V gene data show CDR1 as SGHRS and CDR2 as YFSETQ. The CDR3 DNA is TGCGCCAGCAGCCCCGGAGGAGGAGGCTATGGCTACACCTTC. The encoded protein is CASSPGGGGYGYTF.

V gene TRBV19 combines with J gene TRBJ2-1; TRBD1 or TRBD2 may be the D gene (6 bases each). CDR3 length equals 17 residues. Germline V lookup: CDR1 LNHDA, CDR2 SQIVND (reference sequence). The V end was cut by 0 bases, the J end by 1 base, with 13 bases between. CDR3 sequence: CASSIDEGGGSYNEQFF. As DNA, the CDR3 is TGTGCCAGTAGTATAGATGAAGGAGGGGGGTCCTACAATGAGCAGTTCTTC.

This sequence joins TRBV4-1 and TRBJ1-2; D unclear. CDR3 size: 16 residues. CDR1 and CDR2 from the germline V gene are MGHRA and YSYEKL. V gave up 3 bases and J gave up 9 bases, with 23 bases separating them. The CDR3 DNA is TGCGCCAGCAGCCAGAACAGTCAAAGTATCTATGGTCGCTACACCTTC. It yields the protein CASSQNSQSIYGRYTF.

The chain employs TRBV28 and TRBJ1-2, with D hard to call. The V gene's germline CDR1 is MDHEN and CDR2 SYDVKM. This CDR3 spans 13 amino acids. The V end lost 2 bases, the J end lost 2 bases, and 6 bases lay between the germline ends. The CDR3 DNA reads TGTGCCAGCAGTTTAACGGTGAACTATGGCTACACCTTC. It encodes CASSLTVNYGYTF.

J is TRBJ2-7 and V is TRBV7-3; D may be TRBD2 (6 bases). V lost 2 bases, J lost 10 bases, and 15 bases lay in between. Looked up from germline, CDR1 is SGHTA and CDR2 is FQGTGA. CDR3 length equals 13 residues. The CDR3 loop is CASSLSGGGDQYF. The DNA of the CDR3 is TGTGCCAGCAGCTTATCGGGCGGCGGGGACCAGTACTTC.

This clone came up a few times. The J gene is TRBJ1-3, the V gene TRBV5-1, with 8 bases fitting TRBD1. In germline, CDR1 is SGHRS, CDR2 YFSETQ. The ends lost 5 bases at V and 0 bases at J; junction bases unmatched: 7. The CDR3 has 16 amino acids. The CDR3 DNA sequence: TGCGCCAGCAGAGTGGGACAGGCGGACTCTGGAAACACCATATATTTT. Protein: CASRVGQADSGNTIYF.

The CDR3 reads CASSPRSGVTYEQYF. The CDR3 coding sequence is TGTGCCAGCTCACCAAGGAGCGGGGTGACCTACGAGCAGTACTTC. This chain uses TRBV18 with TRBJ2-7; 7 bases agree with TRBD2. The CDR3 has 15 residues. Germline V lookup: CDR1 KGHSH, CDR2 LQKENI. The V gene end was trimmed by 2 bases and the J gene end by 2 bases; junction bases not matched to a gene: 6.

This chain joins TRBV7-3 and TRBJ2-5; D unresolved. The germline V and J ends were trimmed by 0 bases and 2 bases, with 7 bases remaining between them. Germline V gene sequence: CDR1 SGHTA, CDR2 FQGTGA. The CDR3 length is 14 residues. The CDR3 reads CASSLTPKQETQYF. CDR3 DNA sequence: TGTGCCAGCAGCTTAACACCTAAACAAGAGACCCAGTACTTC.

This clone was detected only a few times. The chain recombines TRBV4-3 with TRBJ2-7; 7 positions agree with TRBD1. Germline values: CDR1 LGHNA, CDR2 YSLEER. The CDR3 runs 13 residues. With V trimmed by 1 base and J by 5 bases, 2 bases remained unmatched. DNA for the CDR3: TGCGCCAGCAGCCAAGGACAGGGTGACGAGCAGTACTTC. Its protein product is CASSQGQGDEQYF.

This clone was observed a handful of times. The J gene is TRBJ2-7, the V gene TRBV5-6; D uncertain. The CDR3 length is 12 residues. The V gene's germline CDR1 is SGHDT and CDR2 YYEEEE. Trimming took 2 bases from V and 3 from J, leaving 6 bases between them. CDR3 nucleotides: TGTGCCAGCAGCTTTGGGAACTACGAGCAGTACTTC. Translation: CASSFGNYEQYF.

This clone was observed a few times. The chain carries TRBV7-3 and TRBJ2-5; D remains unclear. Between the trimmed V and J ends, which lost 2 bases and 7 bases, there was a span of 14 bases. Germline loops: CDR1 SGHTA, CDR2 FQGTGA. This CDR3 contains 14 residues. The CDR3 DNA reads as TGTGCCAGCAGCTTAGACTCAGCCCCAGGGACCCAGTACTTC. As protein: CASSLDSAPGTQYF.